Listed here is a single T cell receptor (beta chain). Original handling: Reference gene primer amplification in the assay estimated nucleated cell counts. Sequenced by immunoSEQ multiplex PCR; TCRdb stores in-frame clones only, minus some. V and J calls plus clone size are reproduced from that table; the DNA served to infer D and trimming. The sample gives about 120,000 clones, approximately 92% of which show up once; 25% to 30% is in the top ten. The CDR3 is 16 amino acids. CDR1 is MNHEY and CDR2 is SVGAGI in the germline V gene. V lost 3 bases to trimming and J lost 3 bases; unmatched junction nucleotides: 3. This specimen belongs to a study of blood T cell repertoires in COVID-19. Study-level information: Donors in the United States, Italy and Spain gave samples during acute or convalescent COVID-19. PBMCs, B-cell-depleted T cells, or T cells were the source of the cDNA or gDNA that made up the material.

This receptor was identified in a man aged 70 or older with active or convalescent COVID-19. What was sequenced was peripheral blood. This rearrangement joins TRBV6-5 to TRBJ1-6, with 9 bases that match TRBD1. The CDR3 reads CASSYTGQGYNSPLHF. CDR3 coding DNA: TGTGCCAGCAGTTATACGGGACAGGGCTATAATTCACCCCTCCACTTT.